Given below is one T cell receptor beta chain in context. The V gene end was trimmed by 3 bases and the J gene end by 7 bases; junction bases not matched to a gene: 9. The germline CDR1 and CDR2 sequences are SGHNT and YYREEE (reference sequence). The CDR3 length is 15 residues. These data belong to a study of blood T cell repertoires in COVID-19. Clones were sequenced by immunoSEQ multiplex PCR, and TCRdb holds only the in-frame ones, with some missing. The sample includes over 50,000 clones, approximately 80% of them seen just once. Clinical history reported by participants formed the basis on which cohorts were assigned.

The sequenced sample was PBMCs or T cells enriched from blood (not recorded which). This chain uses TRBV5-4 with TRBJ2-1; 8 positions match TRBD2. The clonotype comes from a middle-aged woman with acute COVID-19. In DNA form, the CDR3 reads TGTGCCAGCAGCTCCGCTCGGGGGGGGCGGAATGAGCAGTTCTTC. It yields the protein CASSSARGGRNEQFF.